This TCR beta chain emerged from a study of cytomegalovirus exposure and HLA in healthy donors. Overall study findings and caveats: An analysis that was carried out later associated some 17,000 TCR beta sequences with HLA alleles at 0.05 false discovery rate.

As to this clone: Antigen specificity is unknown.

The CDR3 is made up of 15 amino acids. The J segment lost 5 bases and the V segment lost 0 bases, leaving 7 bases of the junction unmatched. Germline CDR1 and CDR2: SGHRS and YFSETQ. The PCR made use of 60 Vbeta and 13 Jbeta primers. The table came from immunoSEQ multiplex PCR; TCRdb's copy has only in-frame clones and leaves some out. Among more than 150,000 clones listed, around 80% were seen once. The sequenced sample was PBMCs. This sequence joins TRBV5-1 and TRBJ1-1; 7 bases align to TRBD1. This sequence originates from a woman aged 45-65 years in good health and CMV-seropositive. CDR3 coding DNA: TGCGCCAGCAGCTTGGGTGACAGGGATGGGACTGAAGCTTTCTTT. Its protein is CASSLGDRDGTEAFF.